Presented here are 10 T cell receptor beta chains from one specimen sequenced in a study of T cell responses to AZD1222 COVID-19 vaccine. Repertoires were generated with immunoSEQ multiplex PCR, while TCRdb's copy carries only in-frame clones and drops some. The table has 150,000 to 200,000 clones, roughly 94% seen once; the top ten hold about 0.6%. The sequencing here drew on peripheral blood, taken on day 0 of AZD1222 vaccination. The receptors here all came from an adult in good health.

This rearrangement joins TRBV5-4 to TRBJ2-7; perhaps TRBD2 as D (5 bases). This CDR3 spans 14 amino acids. Germline V gives CDR1 SGHNT, CDR2 YYREEE (reference sequence). The germline V and J ends were trimmed by 0 bases and 3 bases, with 10 bases remaining between them. In DNA, the CDR3 is TGTGCCAGCAGCTTGGTCGCCGGGGACTACGAGCAGTACTTC. It specifies CASSLVAGDYEQYF.

This chain links TRBV5-1 with TRBJ1-2; D gene uncertain. Trimming cost V 4 bases and J 1 base, with 8 bases left between them. CDR3 length: 13 residues. Germline CDR1 reads SGHRS; CDR2 reads YFSETQ. This chain's CDR3 is CASSLGFNYGYTF. The CDR3, as DNA: TGCGCCAGCAGCCTCGGATTTAACTATGGCTACACCTTC.

The chain carries TRBV18 and TRBJ2-7, with a possible D match to TRBD1 (6 bases). The germline V gene encodes CDR1 KGHSH and CDR2 LQKENI. The CDR3 runs 14 residues. The V end was cut by 3 bases, the J end by 2 bases, with 11 bases between. CDR3 region: CASSPRTETYEQYF. The CDR3 region has the DNA TGTGCCAGCTCACCGAGGACAGAAACCTACGAGCAGTACTTC.

The rearrangement uses TRBV9 and TRBJ2-7; 10 bases fit TRBD2. Germline V gene lookup returns CDR1 SGDLS and CDR2 YYNGEE. The CDR3 has 15 residues. V shed 0 bases, J shed 4 bases, and the junction held 4 bases outside the gene matches. The CDR3 bases are TGTGCCAGCAGCGTAGGAAGTAGCGGGAGGTACGAGCAGTACTTC. It encodes CASSVGSSGRYEQYF. The whole variable domain, remainder taken from reference TRBV9 and TRBJ2-7, is DSGVTQTPKHLITATGQRVTLRCSPRSGDLSVYWYQQSLDQGLQFLIQYYNGEERAKGNILERFSAQQFPDLHSELNLSSLELGDSALYFCASSVGSSGRYEQYFGPGTRLTVT.

This clone was picked up one time. The chain combines TRBV28 with TRBJ1-1; 11 positions agree with TRBD1. CDR3 length: 13 residues. Germline lookup yields CDR1 MDHEN and CDR2 SYDVKM. The V and J ends lost 5 bases and 4 bases, in that order; junction bases with no gene match: 0. CDR3 in amino acids: CASSGQGATEAFF. For the CDR3, the DNA is TGTGCCAGCAGTGGACAGGGGGCCACTGAAGCTTTCTTT. The full variable domain, in which reference TRBV28 and TRBJ1-1 provide the parts outside the CDR3, is DVKVTQSSRYLVKRTGEKVFLECVQDMDHENMFWYRQDPGLGLRLIYFSYDVKMKEKGDIPEGYSVSREKKERFSLILESASTNQTSMYLCASSGQGATEAFFGQGTRLTVV.

To note about this clone: Other nucleotide sequences from this sample produce the same CDR3. V usage is TRBV18 and J usage is TRBJ1-4; D is unresolved. Trimming pared 3 bases from V and 0 bases from J, leaving 5 bases between. From germline, CDR1 is KGHSH and CDR2 LQKENI. This CDR3 is built from 14 residues. The CDR3, as DNA: TGTGCCAGCTCACCCGGCGCAACTAATGAAAAACTGTTTTTT. As protein: CASSPGATNEKLFF. Filled out from reference TRBV18 and TRBJ1-4, the complete variable domain reads NAGVMQNPRHLVRRRGQEARLRCSPMKGHSHVYWYRQLPEEGLKFMVYLQKENIIDESGMPKERFSAEFPKEGPSILRIQQVVRGDSAAYFCASSPGATNEKLFFGSGTQLSVL.

J is TRBJ1-6 and V is TRBV2, with TRBD1 as a possible D gene (6 bases). Germline V CDR1 and CDR2: SNHLY, FYNNEI. The V end was cut by 9 bases, the J end by 7 bases, with 16 bases between. The length of the CDR3 is 14 residues. DNA of the CDR3: TGTGCCAGTTCAACCGCGGACAGAAATTCACCCCTCCACTTT. Its protein product is CASSTADRNSPLHF.

The chain recombines TRBV28 with TRBJ1-5; no firm D call. The CDR3 loop spans 13 amino acids. Trimming removed 3 bases at V and 5 bases at J, with 8 bases between. CDR1 and CDR2 from the germline V gene are MDHEN and SYDVKM. The CDR3 DNA sequence: TGTGCCAGCAGTTTTCCCCCAGATCAGCCCCAGCATTTT. Protein product: CASSFPPDQPQHF.

V and J are TRBV3-1 (or the pseudogene TRBV3-2) and TRBJ1-1; D not certain. Between the trimmed V and J ends, which lost 1 base and 3 bases, there was a span of 6 bases. Germline CDR1 reads LGHDT; CDR2 reads YNNKEL (reference sequence). The CDR3 has 13 residues. This chain's CDR3 is CASSQAGHTEAFF. CDR3 DNA sequence: TGTGCCAGCAGCCAAGCTGGACACACTGAAGCTTTCTTT.

This clone was seen once. The chain is built from TRBV5-4 and TRBJ1-1, with D perhaps TRBD1 (5 bases). In germline, CDR1 is SGHNT, CDR2 YYREEE (reference sequence). The V gene lost 0 bases and the J gene lost 0 bases, with 6 bases spanning the gap. The CDR3 is 14 amino acids. CDR3 amino acids: CASSLAGMNTEAFF. The CDR3 region has the DNA TGTGCCAGCAGCTTGGCAGGGATGAACACTGAAGCTTTCTTT. The full variable domain, its missing parts supplied by reference TRBV5-4 and TRBJ1-1, is ETGVTQSPTHLIKTRGQQVTLRCSSQSGHNTVSWYQQALGQGPQFIFQYYREEENGRGNFPPRFSGLQFPNYSSELNVNALELDDSALYLCASSLAGMNTEAFFGQGTRLTVV.